Listed here are 17 T cell receptor beta chains from one sample, sequenced in a study of blood T cell repertoires in COVID-19 (dated by TCRdb to between 2020 and 2021). Library preparation was by the immunoSEQ multiplex PCR assay. The table comes from immuneACCESS by way of TCRdb, which keeps in-frame sequences with V and J called. Part of the clones is missing from these tables; in studies checked, under half for an unresolved V gene and the rest for unknown reasons. Counted in this sample were 400,000 or so clones; roughly 86% of them appeared once. The biggest ten clones account for over 2.5% of the sample. Sequencing was done on a sample of peripheral blood. All receptors derive from a human donor in a cohort sampled during active COVID-19.

The V gene is TRBV28, the J gene TRBJ2-2, with D hard to call. There are 11 residues in the CDR3. Germline-derived CDR1 and CDR2 are MDHEN and SYDVKM. Deletions cut 3 bases from V and 10 bases from J, with 6 bases between. The chain's CDR3 is CASSFSVELFF. The DNA for the CDR3 is TGTGCCAGCAGTTTCTCTGTGGAGCTGTTTTTT.

This chain links TRBV28 with TRBJ2-1; 13 nucleotides align to TRBD2. The V gene's germline CDR1 is MDHEN and CDR2 SYDVKM. V lost 6 bases and J lost 7; bases outside the gene matches: 6. This CDR3 comprises 15 residues. In DNA, the CDR3 is TGTGCCAGCAGCCCAGGACTAGCGGGAGCGAATGAGCAGTTCTTC. Protein sequence: CASSPGLAGANEQFF.

The rearrangement links TRBV5-1 to TRBJ2-5; D is uncertain. The germline V and J ends were trimmed by 3 bases and 1 base, with 16 bases remaining between them. CDR3 length: 16 residues. Germline loops: CDR1 SGHRS, CDR2 YFSETQ. The CDR3 region has the DNA TGCGCCAGCAGCTCCAGCCCTAATCTAGGCCAAGAGACCCAGTACTTC. This encodes CASSSSPNLGQETQYF.

The rearrangement joins TRBV7-6 to TRBJ2-5; TRBD2 matches 13 bases. The CDR3 sequence is 16 residues long. Unmatched junction bases numbered 8, after V lost 5 bases and J lost 5 bases. The germline V gene encodes CDR1 SGHVS and CDR2 FNYEAQ. The CDR3 reads CASSVTSGRAGETQYF. The CDR3 region has the DNA TGTGCCAGCAGCGTAACTAGCGGGAGGGCGGGTGAGACCCAGTACTTC.

V usage is TRBV3-1 (or the pseudogene TRBV3-2) and J usage is TRBJ2-3; D may be TRBD2 (6 bases). The CDR3 runs to 15 residues. V shed 6 bases and J shed 5 bases, with 18 bases lying between them. Looked up from germline, CDR1 is LGHDT and CDR2 is YNNKEL (reference sequence). The chain's CDR3 is CASRDPGLGQDTQYF. For the CDR3, the DNA is TGTGCCAGCAGGGACCCGGGACTGGGGCAAGATACGCAGTATTTT.

The chain combines TRBV2 with TRBJ1-2, with D tentatively TRBD1 (6 bases). Trimming removed 5 bases from V and 5 bases from J, with 15 bases in between. The CDR3 sequence is 14 residues long. Looked up from germline, CDR1 is SNHLY and CDR2 is FYNNEI. CDR3: CASSQGILWYGYTF. Here the CDR3 DNA reads TGTGCCAGCAGTCAGGGGATTTTATGGTATGGCTACACCTTC.

The chain joins TRBV6-6 to TRBJ1-5; 7 nucleotides align to TRBD1. Germline assignment: CDR1 MNHNY and CDR2 SVGAGI (reference sequence). The CDR3 has 15 amino acids. The V segment lost 5 bases and the J segment 0 bases; nucleotides outside the gene matches: 4. The CDR3 loop is CASSPRDSSNQPQHF. The CDR3 region has the DNA TGTGCCAGCAGTCCCCGGGACAGTAGCAATCAGCCCCAGCATTTT.

The chain is built from TRBV7-9 and TRBJ2-7; 7 bases agree with TRBD1. Germline V gives CDR1 SEHNR, CDR2 FQNEAQ (reference sequence). Unmatched junction bases numbered 3, after V lost 2 bases and J lost 5 bases. The CDR3 runs to 13 residues. This CDR3 reads CASSLSQGDEQYF. CDR3 in DNA: TGTGCCAGCAGCTTATCGCAGGGGGACGAGCAGTACTTC. The entire variable domain, with the rest obtained from reference TRBV7-9 and TRBJ2-7, is as follows: DTGVSQNPRHKITKRGQNVTFRCDPISEHNRLYWYRQTLGQGPEFLTYFQNEAQLEKSRLLSDRFSAERPKGSFSTLEIQRTEQGDSAMYLCASSLSQGDEQYFGPGTRLTVT.

This sequence joins TRBV6-5 and TRBJ2-5, with 7 bases matching TRBD2. The CDR3 covers 15 residues. Germline V gene lookup returns CDR1 MNHEY and CDR2 SVGAGI. The V segment lost 5 bases and the J segment 4 bases; nucleotides outside the gene matches: 10. CDR3 nucleotides: TGTGCCAGCAGTAGGCCCCCGGGCGGGGGAGAGACCCAGTACTTC. It specifies CASSRPPGGGETQYF.

J is TRBJ2-3 and V is TRBV28; 10 positions match TRBD1. This CDR3 is built from 16 residues. Germline values: CDR1 MDHEN, CDR2 SYDVKM. The trim removed 6 bases at V and 1 base at J, leaving 7 bases unmatched. This CDR3 reads CASSDRGPLGTDTQYF. The CDR3 DNA follows: TGTGCCAGCAGCGACAGGGGGCCATTAGGCACAGATACGCAGTATTTT.

The chain links TRBV10-3 to TRBJ2-1, with 9 bases matching TRBD2. The V segment lost 8 bases and the J segment 10 bases; nucleotides outside the gene matches: 12. The CDR3 is 14 residues long. CDR1 and CDR2 (germline): ENHRY, SYGVKD. The CDR3 DNA sequence: TGTGCCATCTCGGGACTAGCAAGAGCGGGGGAGCAGTTCTTC. Its translation: CAISGLARAGEQFF.

The chain couples TRBV11-2 to TRBJ1-4; D is unclear. The CDR3 extends over 14 amino acids. Per germline, CDR1 SGHAT and CDR2 FQNNGV. V was trimmed by 4 bases and J by 10 bases, leaving 16 bases between them. Here the CDR3 DNA reads TGTGCCAGCAGCTCCTCCGGACTATATGGAAAACTGTTTTTT. This gives the protein CASSSSGLYGKLFF.

With respect to this clone: The same CDR3 also results from other DNA sequences found in this sample. The V and J genes are TRBV6-5 and TRBJ2-2, with D possibly matching TRBD1 (5 bases). Deletions cut 2 bases from V and 3 bases from J, with 10 bases between. The CDR3 extends over 15 amino acids. CDR1 is MNHEY, CDR2 SVGAGI, per germline. Here the CDR3 reads CASSYGTGYTGELFF. DNA for the CDR3: TGTGCCAGCAGTTACGGTACAGGTTACACCGGGGAGCTGTTTTTT.

The chain carries TRBV6-6 and TRBJ1-1, with TRBD1 as a possible D gene (5 bases). Trimming removed 6 bases from V and 5 bases from J, with 13 bases in between. The germline V gene encodes CDR1 MNHNY and CDR2 SVGAGI (reference sequence). This CDR3 is 13 amino acids long. The CDR3 protein is CASRGGRATEAFF. DNA for the CDR3: TGTGCCAGCAGGGGGGGTAGGGCGACTGAAGCTTTCTTT.

V is TRBV30 and J is TRBJ1-6; 8 bases are a match to TRBD1. CDR1 and CDR2 (germline): GTSNPN, SVGIG (reference sequence). The V gene end was trimmed by 3 bases and the J gene end by 9 bases; junction bases not matched to a gene: 7. The CDR3 is made up of 14 amino acids. CDR3 sequence: CAWRPTGGSSPLHF. DNA of the CDR3: TGTGCCTGGAGACCAACAGGGGGGAGTTCACCCCTCCACTTT.

This chain joins TRBV5-6 and TRBJ1-3; 8 bases are a match to TRBD1. CDR3 length equals 15 residues. The V gene end was trimmed by 1 base and the J gene end by 4 bases; junction bases not matched to a gene: 4. Germline V gene sequence: CDR1 SGHDT, CDR2 YYEEEE. The DNA of the CDR3 is TGTGCCAGCAGCTTGTCCAGGGGGCTAGGAAACACCATATATTTT. Translated, it gives CASSLSRGLGNTIYF.

This chain uses TRBV24-1 with TRBJ2-3; the D is unclear. CDR3 length: 13 residues. Per germline, CDR1 KGHDR and CDR2 SFDVKD. V was cut by 7 bases and J by 0 bases, with 7 bases left in between. DNA for the CDR3: TGTGCCACCAGCACTTCTAGCACAGATACGCAGTATTTT. It is translated as CATSTSSTDTQYF.